The 16 T cell receptor beta chains presented below share a single source sample, sequenced in a study of Ad26.COV2.S vaccination and SARS-CoV-2 variants. Assay used: immunoSEQ multiplex PCR; TCRdb lists only in-frame clones, some missing. The table includes hundreds of thousands of clones, about 93% detected once. Described treatment: about 20 received Ad26.COV2.S at low or high dose, single or two shots; a few received placebo; per-sample allocation not given. It was on day 63 after the first vaccine or placebo injection that samples were taken. The specimen was peripheral blood, collected in a trial of Ad26.COV2.S vaccine versus placebo. Receptors originate from a person between 18 and 65 years old who received the Ad26.COV2.S COVID-19 vaccine or a placebo.

This clone was detected only once. The rearrangement links TRBV7-8 to TRBJ2-2; 8 bases agree with TRBD2. This CDR3 spans 16 amino acids. Germline assignment: CDR1 SGHVS and CDR2 FQNEAQ. The V gene end was trimmed by 1 base and the J gene end by 1 base; junction bases not matched to a gene: 2. CDR3 in amino acids: CASSLEAGGNTGELFF. Written as DNA, the CDR3 is TGTGCCAGCAGCTTAGAGGCGGGAGGGAACACCGGGGAGCTGTTTTTT.

J is TRBJ2-7 and V is TRBV7-6; 8 nucleotides agree with TRBD2. The length of the CDR3 is 15 residues. The germline V gene encodes CDR1 SGHVS and CDR2 FNYEAQ. The trim removed 5 bases at V and 0 bases at J, leaving 6 bases unmatched. CDR3 nucleotides: TGTGCCAGCAGCCAGACTAGCGCGAGCTCCTACGAGCAGTACTTC. Amino acid sequence: CASSQTSASSYEQYF. The variable domain in full, with the rest retrieved from reference TRBV7-6 and TRBJ2-7, is GAGVSQSPRYKVTKRGQDVALRCDPISGHVSLYWYRQALGQGPEFLTYFNYEAQQDKSGLPNDRFSAERPEGSISTLTIQRTEQRDSAMYRCASSQTSASSYEQYFGPGTRLTVT.

The chain combines TRBV7-2 with TRBJ2-7; tentative D call: TRBD1 (5 bases). The CDR3 runs 14 residues. Between the trimmed V and J ends, which lost 4 bases and 0 bases, there was a span of 10 bases. Germline V gene sequence: CDR1 SGHTA, CDR2 FQGNSA. CDR3 region: CASSSGSFSYEQYF. The CDR3 DNA follows: TGTGCCAGCAGCTCAGGGTCCTTCTCCTACGAGCAGTACTTC.

The chain carries TRBV19 and TRBJ2-5; 8 bases align to TRBD2. CDR3 length: 15 amino acids. CDR1 and CDR2 (germline): LNHDA, SQIVND (reference sequence). V lost 6 bases, J lost 5 bases, and 11 bases stayed unmatched. This CDR3 reads CASRDYGAGDETQYF. CDR3 sequence (DNA): TGTGCCAGTAGGGACTACGGAGCGGGAGACGAGACCCAGTACTTC.

This rearrangement joins TRBV6-2 or TRBV6-3 to TRBJ1-1; 7 nucleotides line up with TRBD1. V lost 6 bases to trimming and J lost 1 base; unmatched junction nucleotides: 11. This CDR3 is built from 16 residues. Germline assignment: CDR1 MNHEY and CDR2 SVGEGT. CDR3 in DNA: TGTGCCAGCAGATACATACAGGGGCCATCGAACACTGAAGCTTTCTTT. Translating gives CASRYIQGPSNTEAFF.

J is TRBJ2-5 and V is TRBV6-5, with D possibly being TRBD1 (5 bases). Trimming pared 6 bases from V and 4 bases from J, leaving 9 bases between. CDR3 length equals 12 residues. The germline V gene encodes CDR1 MNHEY and CDR2 SVGAGI. The CDR3 sequence: CASRGRVETQYF. The CDR3 region has the DNA TGTGCCAGCAGGGGCAGGGTAGAGACCCAGTACTTC.

The rearrangement joins TRBV6-1 to TRBJ1-5; D possibly corresponds to TRBD1 (5 bases). The CDR3 sequence is 16 residues long. Germline V gene data show CDR1 as MNHNS and CDR2 as SASEGT. V was cut by 3 bases and J by 3 bases, with 15 bases left in between. CDR3 residues: CASSEGLGGINQPQHF. DNA for the CDR3: TGTGCCAGCAGTGAGGGCCTGGGGGGAATCAATCAGCCCCAGCATTTT.

The V and J genes are TRBV15 and TRBJ2-7; D gene ambiguous. Germline CDR1 reads LNHNV; CDR2 reads YYDKDF (reference sequence). Trimming left V 0 bases short and J 5 bases short, with 5 bases between. The CDR3 has 12 residues. In DNA, the CDR3 is TGTGCCACCAGCAGAGATGTTCACGAGCAGTACTTC. This sequence encodes CATSRDVHEQYF.

This chain uses TRBV6-5 with TRBJ1-3; 10 bases agree with TRBD1. Per the germline V gene, CDR1 is MNHEY and CDR2 is SVGAGI. This CDR3 is 13 amino acids long. V lost 7 bases and J lost 6; bases outside the gene matches: 3. CDR3 sequence reads: CASTGQGENTIYF. The CDR3, as DNA: TGTGCCAGCACTGGACAGGGGGAAAACACCATATATTTT.

This rearrangement joins TRBV4-1 to TRBJ1-2; possible D gene TRBD1, 5 bases. CDR1 and CDR2 (germline): MGHRA, YSYEKL. Trimming cost V 4 bases and J 5 bases, with 14 bases left between them. The CDR3 totals 14 residues. As DNA, the CDR3 is TGCGCCAGCAGCCCCAACGGGGCTCCATATGGCTACACCTTC. Protein sequence: CASSPNGAPYGYTF.

The chain couples TRBV9 to TRBJ2-7, with D possibly TRBD2 on 6 matching bases. CDR3 length: 13 amino acids. Germline V gene data show CDR1 as SGDLS and CDR2 as YYNGEE. The V end was cut by 2 bases, the J end by 6 bases, with 12 bases between. CDR3 nucleotides: TGTGCCAGCAGCGTTACGGCTAGCGTCGAGCAGTACTTC. It is translated as CASSVTASVEQYF. The full variable domain, with the rest looked up from reference TRBV9 and TRBJ2-7, is DSGVTQTPKHLITATGQRVTLRCSPRSGDLSVYWYQQSLDQGLQFLIQYYNGEERAKGNILERFSAQQFPDLHSELNLSSLELGDSALYFCASSVTASVEQYFGPGTRLTVT.

The V and J genes are TRBV29-1 and TRBJ2-2, with 9 positions matching TRBD2. The CDR3 covers 15 residues. CDR1 and CDR2 from the germline V gene are SQVTM and ANQGSEA. V lost 5 bases to trimming and J lost 3 bases; unmatched junction nucleotides: 7. CDR3 loop: CSVPLAGLHTGELFF. The CDR3 bases are TGCAGCGTTCCTCTAGCGGGACTCCACACCGGGGAGCTGTTTTTT.

The chain couples TRBV30 to TRBJ2-4; D gene uncertain. The germline V and J ends were trimmed by 0 bases and 3 bases, with 6 bases remaining between them. Per germline, CDR1 GTSNPN and CDR2 SVGIG (reference sequence). The CDR3 consists of 13 residues. CDR3 amino acids: CAWSVEFKNIQYF. The CDR3 DNA reads as TGTGCCTGGAGTGTGGAGTTCAAAAACATTCAGTACTTC.

This clone was picked up one time. This chain uses TRBV7-3 with TRBJ2-2; tentatively, D is TRBD1 or TRBD2 (5 bases each). V gave up 5 bases and J gave up 3 bases, with 10 bases separating them. The CDR3 is 14 amino acids. The germline V gene encodes CDR1 SGHTA and CDR2 FQGTGA. The CDR3 DNA sequence: TGTGCCAGCAGCCTACTAGGGGACACCGGGGAGCTGTTTTTT. It yields the protein CASSLLGDTGELFF.

The chain joins TRBV7-2 to TRBJ1-2; D is uncertain. Germline assignment: CDR1 SGHTA and CDR2 FQGNSA. The germline V and J ends were trimmed by 3 bases and 6 bases, with 17 bases remaining between them. The CDR3 runs 15 residues. CDR3 amino acids: CASSLISGDWDGYTF. In DNA, the CDR3 is TGTGCCAGCAGCTTGATATCCGGGGATTGGGATGGCTACACCTTC.

The V and J genes are TRBV28 and TRBJ1-4; D gene uncertain. Germline V gene lookup returns CDR1 MDHEN and CDR2 SYDVKM. Trimming pared 2 bases from V and 2 bases from J, leaving 0 bases between. This CDR3 spans 12 amino acids. For the CDR3, the DNA is TGTGCCAGCAGTTTAACTAATGAAAAACTGTTTTTT. Translating it yields CASSLTNEKLFF.